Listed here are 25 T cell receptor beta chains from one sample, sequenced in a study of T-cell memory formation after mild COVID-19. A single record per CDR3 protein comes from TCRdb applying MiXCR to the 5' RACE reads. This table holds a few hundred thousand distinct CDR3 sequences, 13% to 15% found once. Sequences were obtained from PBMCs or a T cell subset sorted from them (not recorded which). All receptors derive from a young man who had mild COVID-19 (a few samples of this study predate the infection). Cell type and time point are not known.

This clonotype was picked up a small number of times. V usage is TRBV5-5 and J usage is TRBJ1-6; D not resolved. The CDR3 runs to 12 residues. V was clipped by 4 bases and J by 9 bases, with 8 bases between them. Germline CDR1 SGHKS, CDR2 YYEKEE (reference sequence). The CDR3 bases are TGTGCCAGCAGCCCACTCCCTTCACCCCTCCACTTT. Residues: CASSPLPSPLHF.

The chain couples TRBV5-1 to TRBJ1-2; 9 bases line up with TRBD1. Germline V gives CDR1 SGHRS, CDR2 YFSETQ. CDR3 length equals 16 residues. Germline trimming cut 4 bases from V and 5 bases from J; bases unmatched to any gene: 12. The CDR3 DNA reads TGCGCCAGCAGCCAAACAGGGGGCTCCCCCGTATATGGCTACACCTTC. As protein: CASSQTGGSPVYGYTF. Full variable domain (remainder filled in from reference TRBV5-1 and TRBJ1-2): KAGVTQTPRYLIKTRGQQVTLSCSPISGHRSVSWYQQTPGQGLQFLFEYFSETQRNKGNFPGRFSGRQFSNSRSEMNVSTLELGDSALYLCASSQTGGSPVYGYTFGSGTRLTVV.

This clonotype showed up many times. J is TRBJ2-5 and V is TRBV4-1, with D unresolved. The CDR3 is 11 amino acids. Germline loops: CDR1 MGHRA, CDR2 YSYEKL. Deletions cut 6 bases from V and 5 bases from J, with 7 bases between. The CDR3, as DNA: TGCGCCAGCAGAGGGTCCGAGACCCAGTACTTC. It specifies CASRGSETQYF.

As DNA, the CDR3 is TGTGCCAGCAGCACAGGACAGGGAGGGAACACCATATATTTT. The encoded protein is CASSTGQGGNTIYF. The chain carries TRBV7-8 and TRBJ1-3; 8 bases fit TRBD1. CDR1 is SGHVS and CDR2 is FQNEAQ in the germline V gene. The CDR3 consists of 14 residues. J lost 7 bases, V lost 5 bases, and 7 bases had no gene match.

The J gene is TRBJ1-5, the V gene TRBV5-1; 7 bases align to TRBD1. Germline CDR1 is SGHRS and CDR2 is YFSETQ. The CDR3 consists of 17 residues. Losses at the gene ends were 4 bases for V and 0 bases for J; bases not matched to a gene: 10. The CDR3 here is CASSLGGDRDSNQPQHF. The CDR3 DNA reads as TGCGCCAGCAGCCTGGGGGGCGACAGGGATAGCAATCAGCCCCAGCATTTT.

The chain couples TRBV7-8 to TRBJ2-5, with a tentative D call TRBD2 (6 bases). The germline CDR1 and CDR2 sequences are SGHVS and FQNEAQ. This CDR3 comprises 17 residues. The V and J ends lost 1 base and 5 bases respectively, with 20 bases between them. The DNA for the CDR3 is TGTGCCAGCAGCTTAGAGCGGGCGGCAGGCCCTCTTGAGACCCAGTACTTC. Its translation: CASSLERAAGPLETQYF.

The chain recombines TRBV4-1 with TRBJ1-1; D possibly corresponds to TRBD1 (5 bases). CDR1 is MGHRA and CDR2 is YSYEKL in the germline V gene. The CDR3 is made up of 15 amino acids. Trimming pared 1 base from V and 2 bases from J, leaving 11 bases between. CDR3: CASSQVGVGNTEAFF. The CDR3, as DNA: TGCGCCAGCAGCCAAGTGGGGGTAGGAAACACTGAAGCTTTCTTT.

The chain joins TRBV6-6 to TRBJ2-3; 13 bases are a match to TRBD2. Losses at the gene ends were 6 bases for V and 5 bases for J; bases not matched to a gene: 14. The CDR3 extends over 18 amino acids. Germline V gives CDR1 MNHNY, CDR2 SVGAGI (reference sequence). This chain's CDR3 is CASSSPELAGGTIDTQYF. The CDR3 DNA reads TGTGCCAGCAGCTCTCCCGAACTAGCGGGGGGGACTATAGATACGCAGTATTTT.

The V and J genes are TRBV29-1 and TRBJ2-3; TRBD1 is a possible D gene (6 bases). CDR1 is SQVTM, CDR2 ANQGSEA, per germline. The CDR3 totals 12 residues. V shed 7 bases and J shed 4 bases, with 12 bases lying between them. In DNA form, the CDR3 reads TGCAGCGCGGAACAGGGCGCAGATACGCAGTATTTT. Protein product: CSAEQGADTQYF.

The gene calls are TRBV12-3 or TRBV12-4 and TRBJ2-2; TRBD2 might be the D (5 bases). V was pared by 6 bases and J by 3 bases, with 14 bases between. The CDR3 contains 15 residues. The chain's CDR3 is CASSPLGVDTGELFF. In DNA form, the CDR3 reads TGTGCCAGCAGCCCCCTCGGGGTGGACACCGGGGAGCTGTTTTTT.

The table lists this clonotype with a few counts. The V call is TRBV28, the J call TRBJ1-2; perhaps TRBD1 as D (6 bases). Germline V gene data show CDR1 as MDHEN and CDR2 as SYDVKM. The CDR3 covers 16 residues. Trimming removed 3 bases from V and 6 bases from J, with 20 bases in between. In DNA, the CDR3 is TGTGCCAGCAGTTTCTTCCGCCTGGGGGCGAGGAATGGCTACACCTTC. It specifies CASSFFRLGARNGYTF.

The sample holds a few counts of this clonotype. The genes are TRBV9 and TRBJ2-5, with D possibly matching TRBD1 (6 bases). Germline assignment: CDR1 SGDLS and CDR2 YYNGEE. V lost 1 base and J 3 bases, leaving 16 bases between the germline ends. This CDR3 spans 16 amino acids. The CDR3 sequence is CASSVQGGVVEETQYF. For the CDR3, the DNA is TGTGCCAGCAGCGTACAAGGGGGAGTCGTCGAAGAGACCCAGTACTTC.

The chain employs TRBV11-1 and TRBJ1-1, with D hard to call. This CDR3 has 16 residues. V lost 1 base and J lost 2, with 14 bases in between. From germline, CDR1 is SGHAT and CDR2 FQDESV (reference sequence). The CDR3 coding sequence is TGTGCCAGCAGCTTAGGCCTTTGGACCGCCAACACTGAAGCTTTCTTT. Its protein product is CASSLGLWTANTEAFF.

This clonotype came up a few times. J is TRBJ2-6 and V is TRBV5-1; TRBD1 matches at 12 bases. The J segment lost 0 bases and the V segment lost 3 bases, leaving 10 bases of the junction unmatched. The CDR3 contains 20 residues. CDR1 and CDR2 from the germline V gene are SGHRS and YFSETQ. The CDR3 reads CASSWDRGLSKSSGANVLTF. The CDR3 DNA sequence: TGCGCCAGCAGCTGGGACAGGGGGCTTTCGAAATCCTCTGGGGCCAACGTCCTGACTTTC.

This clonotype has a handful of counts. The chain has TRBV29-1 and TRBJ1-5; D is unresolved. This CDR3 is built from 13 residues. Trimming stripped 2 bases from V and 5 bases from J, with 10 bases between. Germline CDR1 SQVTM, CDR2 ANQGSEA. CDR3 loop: CSVERGRDQPQHF. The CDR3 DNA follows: TGCAGCGTTGAACGAGGTAGGGATCAGCCCCAGCATTTT.

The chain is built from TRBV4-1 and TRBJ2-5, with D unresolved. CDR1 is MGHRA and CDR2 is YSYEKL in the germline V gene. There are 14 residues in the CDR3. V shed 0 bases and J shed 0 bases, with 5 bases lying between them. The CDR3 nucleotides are TGCGCCAGCAGCCAAGATCCCGACCAAGAGACCCAGTACTTC. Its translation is CASSQDPDQETQYF.

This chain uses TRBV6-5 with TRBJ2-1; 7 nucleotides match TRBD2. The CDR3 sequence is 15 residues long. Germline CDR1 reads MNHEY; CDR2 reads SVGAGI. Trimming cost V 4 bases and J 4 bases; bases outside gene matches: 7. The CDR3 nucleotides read TGTGCCAGCAGTTTAGGACTAGGGCCTTACAATGAGCAGTTCTTC. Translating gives CASSLGLGPYNEQFF.

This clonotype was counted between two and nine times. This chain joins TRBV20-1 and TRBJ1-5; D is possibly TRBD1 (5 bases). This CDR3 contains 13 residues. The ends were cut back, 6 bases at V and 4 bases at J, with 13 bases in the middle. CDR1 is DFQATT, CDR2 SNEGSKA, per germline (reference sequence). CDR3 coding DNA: TGCAGTGCCATTAGGGGAGTTAATCAGCCCCAGCATTTT. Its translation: CSAIRGVNQPQHF.

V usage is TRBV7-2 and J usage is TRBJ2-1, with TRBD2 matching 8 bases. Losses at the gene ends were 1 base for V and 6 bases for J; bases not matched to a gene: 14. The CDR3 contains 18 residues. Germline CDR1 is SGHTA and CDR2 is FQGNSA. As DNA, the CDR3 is TGTGCCAGCAGCTTAGACTCACAACTAGCGGTATATGTCAATGAGCAGTTCTTC. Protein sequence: CASSLDSQLAVYVNEQFF. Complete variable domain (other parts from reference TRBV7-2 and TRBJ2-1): GAGVSQSPSNKVTEKGKDVELRCDPISGHTALYWYRQSLGQGLEFLIYFQGNSAPDKSGLPSDRFSAERTGGSVSTLTIQRTQQEDSAVYLCASSLDSQLAVYVNEQFFGPGTRLTVL.

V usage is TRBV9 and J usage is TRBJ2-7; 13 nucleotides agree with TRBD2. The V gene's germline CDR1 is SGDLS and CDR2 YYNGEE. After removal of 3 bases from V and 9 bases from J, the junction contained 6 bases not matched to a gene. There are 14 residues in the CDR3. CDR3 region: CASSEGTSGEWQYF. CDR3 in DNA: TGTGCCAGCAGCGAGGGGACTAGCGGGGAGTGGCAGTACTTC.

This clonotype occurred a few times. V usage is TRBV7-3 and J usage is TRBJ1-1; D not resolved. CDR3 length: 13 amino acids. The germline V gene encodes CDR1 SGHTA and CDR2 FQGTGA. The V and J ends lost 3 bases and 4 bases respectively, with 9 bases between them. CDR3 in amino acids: CASSFLTFTEAFF. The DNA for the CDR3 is TGTGCCAGCAGCTTCCTGACTTTCACTGAAGCTTTCTTT.

CDR3 coding DNA: TGTGCCAGCAGTTTTATGACCGATCAGCCCCAGCATTTT. Its translation: CASSFMTDQPQHF. The chain employs TRBV12-3 or TRBV12-4 and TRBJ1-5; no clear D. The CDR3 runs 13 residues. V was trimmed by 3 bases and J by 5 bases, leaving 8 bases between them.

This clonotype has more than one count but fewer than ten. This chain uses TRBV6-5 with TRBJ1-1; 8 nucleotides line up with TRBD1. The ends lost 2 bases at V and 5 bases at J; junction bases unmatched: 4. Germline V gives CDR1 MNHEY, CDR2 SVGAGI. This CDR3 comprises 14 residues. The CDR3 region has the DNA TGTGCCAGCAGTTACCACGGGACAGGAACTGAAGCTTTCTTT. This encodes CASSYHGTGTEAFF.

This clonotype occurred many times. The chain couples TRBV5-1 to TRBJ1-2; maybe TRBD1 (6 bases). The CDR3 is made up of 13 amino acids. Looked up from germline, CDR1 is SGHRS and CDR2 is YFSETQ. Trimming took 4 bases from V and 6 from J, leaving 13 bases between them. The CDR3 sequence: CASSDQGMNGYTF. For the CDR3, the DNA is TGCGCCAGCAGCGACCAGGGGATGAATGGCTACACCTTC.

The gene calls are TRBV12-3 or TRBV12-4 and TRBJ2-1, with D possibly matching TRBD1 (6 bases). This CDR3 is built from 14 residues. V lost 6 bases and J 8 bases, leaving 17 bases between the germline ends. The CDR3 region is CASRSKQGNYEQFF. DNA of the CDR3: TGTGCCAGCAGATCCAAACAGGGAAACTATGAGCAGTTCTTC.